The 24 T cell receptor beta chains below come from one sample, sequenced in a study of cytomegalovirus exposure and HLA in healthy donors. 60 Vbeta and 13 Jbeta primers were used in PCR. Only in-frame clones appear in the TCRdb table, and some are missing; sequencing was by immunoSEQ multiplex PCR. This table has about 200,000 clones, 75% to 85% appearing once. The source material was PBMCs. All receptors derive from a woman between 45 and 65 years old in good health and CMV-seronegative.

This clone has just one count. The rearrangement joins TRBV28 to TRBJ2-2, with D perhaps matching TRBD2 (6 bases). The CDR3 spans 15 residues. CDR1 and CDR2 from the germline V gene are MDHEN and SYDVKM. Trimming left V 3 bases short and J 9 bases short, with 17 bases between. CDR3 sequence (DNA): TGTGCCAGCAGTTTCGGGGGAACAGCGCGTCGGGAGCTGTTTTTT. This translates into CASSFGGTARRELFF.

Only one count was recorded for this clone. The rearrangement links TRBV6-5 to TRBJ2-3; TRBD2 matches at 7 bases. With 2 bases clipped from V and 6 bases from J, the junction kept 8 bases outside the gene matches. The V gene's germline CDR1 is MNHEY and CDR2 SVGAGI. The CDR3 is 15 residues long. The CDR3 loop reads CASSYVGEGSDTQYF. The CDR3, as DNA: TGTGCCAGCAGTTACGTGGGGGAGGGGAGTGATACGCAGTATTTT.

The chain combines TRBV4-2 with TRBJ2-3; D remains unclear. The CDR3 spans 13 residues. The V and J ends lost 2 bases and 1 base respectively, with 4 bases between them. Germline CDR1 and CDR2: LGHNA and YNFKEQ. The CDR3 DNA reads as TGTGCCAGCAGCCAATCTGGCACAGATACGCAGTATTTT. This codes for CASSQSGTDTQYF.

V and J are TRBV5-5 and TRBJ1-1, with D possibly matching TRBD1 (5 bases). This CDR3 is built from 14 residues. Germline V CDR1 and CDR2: SGHKS, YYEKEE (reference sequence). V was cut by 4 bases and J by 5 bases, with 15 bases left in between. CDR3 residues: CASSPRAQETEAFF. For the CDR3, the DNA is TGTGCCAGCAGCCCCAGGGCCCAGGAAACTGAAGCTTTCTTT.

Turning to this clone: A read error may produce the germline difference seen at one junction end. The chain recombines TRBV2 with TRBJ2-7; 13 bases align to TRBD2. CDR1 and CDR2 from the germline V gene are SNHLY and FYNNEI. The CDR3 has 14 amino acids. CDR3 coding DNA: TGTGCCGGCAGGGGACTAGCGGGAAGCTACGAGCAGTACTTC. Amino acids: CAGRGLAGSYEQYF.

The CDR3 loop reads CASSSGDRVTHEQYF. The CDR3 DNA is TGTGCCAGCAGCTCCGGGGACAGGGTCACCCACGAGCAGTACTTC. V and J are TRBV27 and TRBJ2-5; TRBD1 aligns across 9 bases. The J call may be incorrect, as the DNA end agrees better with TRBJ2-7. CDR1 and CDR2 (germline): MNHEY, SMNVEV (reference sequence). The CDR3 extends over 15 amino acids.

The rearrangement links TRBV29-1 to TRBJ1-1, with 9 bases that match TRBD1. CDR1 is SQVTM, CDR2 ANQGSEA, per germline. CDR3 length: 13 residues. J lost 1 base, V lost 7 bases, and 4 bases had no gene match. CDR3 coding DNA: TGCAGCGGGGGGACAGGGTCGAACACTGAAGCTTTCTTT. This sequence encodes CSGGTGSNTEAFF. The full variable domain, rest sourced from reference TRBV29-1 and TRBJ1-1, is SAVISQKPSRDICQRGTSLTIQCQVDSQVTMMFWYRQQPGQSLTLIATANQGSEATYESGFVIDKFPISRPNLTFSTLTVSNMSPEDSSIYLCSGGTGSNTEAFFGQGTRLTVV.

This clone was detected only a few times. The chain joins TRBV18 to TRBJ2-1, with 13 bases aligning to TRBD2. Trimming removed 6 bases from V and 2 bases from J; junction bases left unmatched: 4. The length of the CDR3 is 16 residues. Germline-derived CDR1 and CDR2 are KGHSH and LQKENI. In DNA, the CDR3 is TGTGCCAGCTCCACTAGCGGGAGGGGAACCTACAATGAGCAGTTCTTC. As protein: CASSTSGRGTYNEQFF. The entire variable domain, with the rest obtained from reference TRBV18 and TRBJ2-1, is as follows: NAGVMQNPRHLVRRRGQEARLRCSPMKGHSHVYWYRQLPEEGLKFMVYLQKENIIDESGMPKERFSAEFPKEGPSILRIQQVVRGDSAAYFCASSTSGRGTYNEQFFGPGTRLTVL.

For this clone: Germline is not matched at one junction end, which may reflect a read error. The chain has TRBV7-9 and TRBJ1-2; D ambiguous. Germline lookup yields CDR1 SEHNR and CDR2 FQNEAQ (reference sequence). This CDR3 region has 13 residues. In DNA, the CDR3 is TGTTCCAGCAGCTTAGAACGGAACTATGGCTACACCTTC. Its protein is CSSSLERNYGYTF.

The chain has TRBV7-2 and TRBJ2-3; D not resolved. The germline V and J ends were trimmed by 4 bases and 6 bases, with 11 bases remaining between them. The CDR3 totals 13 residues. Per the germline V gene, CDR1 is SGHTA and CDR2 is FQGNSA. As DNA, the CDR3 is TGTGCCAGCAGCTACGACCGGCGGGATACGCAGTATTTT. Encoded protein: CASSYDRRDTQYF.

The chain employs TRBV25-1 and TRBJ1-2; a weak D match, TRBD1 (5 bases). Trimming removed 3 bases from V and 2 bases from J, with 13 bases in between. The CDR3 covers 15 residues. Germline-derived CDR1 and CDR2 are MGHDK and SYGVNS. The DNA for the CDR3 is TGTGCCAGCAGTGATCCGTCGACAGCGAACTATGGCTACACCTTC. Protein sequence: CASSDPSTANYGYTF.

The V gene is TRBV9, the J gene TRBJ1-1, with D unresolved. With 0 bases removed from V and 5 bases from J, the gap between germline ends came to 8 bases. Germline V lookup: CDR1 SGDLS, CDR2 YYNGEE. The CDR3 is 13 residues long. CDR3 protein: CASSVDHGTEAFF. The CDR3 DNA sequence: TGTGCCAGCAGCGTAGACCACGGGACTGAAGCTTTCTTT.

The chain links TRBV11-2 to TRBJ1-1; 7 bases align to TRBD1. CDR1 is SGHAT, CDR2 FQNNGV, per germline. There are 14 residues in the CDR3. J was trimmed by 4 bases and V by 6 bases; bases with no gene match: 8. The CDR3 sequence is CASRDAQGTTEAFF. As DNA, the CDR3 is TGTGCCAGCAGGGACGCACAGGGGACCACTGAAGCTTTCTTT. The full variable domain, completed using reference TRBV11-2 and TRBJ1-1, is EAGVAQSPRYKIIEKRQSVAFWCNPISGHATLYWYQQILGQGPKLLIQFQNNGVVDDSQLPKDRFSAERLKGVDSTLKIQPAKLEDSAVYLCASRDAQGTTEAFFGQGTRLTVV.

CDR3 coding DNA: TGTGCCAGCTCACTAACCGTGGAAAAGGGGGCTTTCTTT. Translation: CASSLTVEKGAFF. This sequence joins TRBV18 and TRBJ1-1, with TRBD1 as a possible D gene (5 bases). This CDR3 has 13 residues. The V gene's germline CDR1 is KGHSH and CDR2 LQKENI. Trimming shortened V by 4 bases and J by 11 bases, and 17 bases separated the two germline ends. Full variable domain (rest looked up from reference TRBV18 and TRBJ1-1): NAGVMQNPRHLVRRRGQEARLRCSPMKGHSHVYWYRQLPEEGLKFMVYLQKENIIDESGMPKERFSAEFPKEGPSILRIQQVVRGDSAAYFCASSLTVEKGAFFGQGTRLTVV.

The rearrangement links TRBV7-2 to TRBJ2-1; D is ambiguous. This CDR3 is built from 13 residues. Germline lookup yields CDR1 SGHTA and CDR2 FQGNSA. V lost 5 bases and J lost 6, with 11 bases in between. The CDR3 DNA reads TGTGCCAGCAGCCTTCCGGTACGCAATGAGCAGTTCTTC. Residues: CASSLPVRNEQFF.

The rearrangement uses TRBV29-1 and TRBJ2-7, with 7 bases lining up with TRBD1. The length of the CDR3 is 14 residues. Germline V gene sequence: CDR1 SQVTM, CDR2 ANQGSEA. The V segment lost 6 bases and the J segment 6 bases; nucleotides outside the gene matches: 14. CDR3 protein: CSVTFVRGFGEQYF. The CDR3 region has the DNA TGCAGCGTAACGTTCGTCAGGGGGTTTGGCGAGCAGTACTTC.

This chain joins TRBV7-6 and TRBJ1-1, with no clear D. CDR3 length: 14 residues. Germline V gene data show CDR1 as SGHVS and CDR2 as FNYEAQ. Trimming left V 0 bases short and J 0 bases short, with 5 bases between. The DNA of the CDR3 is TGTGCCAGCAGCTTAGCCCTTTTGAACACTGAAGCTTTCTTT. It yields the protein CASSLALLNTEAFF.

V gene TRBV5-1 combines with J gene TRBJ2-7; 8 nucleotides match TRBD1. J was trimmed by 6 bases and V by 2 bases; bases with no gene match: 7. CDR1 SGHRS and CDR2 YFSETQ come from the germline V gene. The CDR3 is made up of 14 amino acids. The CDR3 DNA is TGCGCCAGCAGCTTACGACAGGGGAAGGCCGAGCAGTACTTC. Translating it yields CASSLRQGKAEQYF.

This clone was seen just once. This chain connects TRBV27 to TRBJ1-5; perhaps TRBD1 as D (6 bases). Germline-derived CDR1 and CDR2 are MNHEY and SMNVEV (reference sequence). The CDR3 sequence is 15 residues long. Trimming took 5 bases from V and 6 from J, leaving 17 bases between them. The DNA for the CDR3 is TGTGCCAGCAGTCCATGGACAGCTCTCGGTCAGCCCCAGCATTTT. This gives the protein CASSPWTALGQPQHF.

This clone occurred once. This rearrangement joins TRBV28 to TRBJ2-7, with 7 bases identical to TRBD2. This CDR3 has 14 residues. Germline V gene lookup returns CDR1 MDHEN and CDR2 SYDVKM. V gave up 6 bases and J gave up 2 bases; unmatched junction bases: 7. This CDR3 is CASSPPGLPYEQYF. The CDR3 region has the DNA TGTGCCAGCAGCCCCCCGGGACTACCCTACGAGCAGTACTTC.

This rearrangement joins TRBV14 to TRBJ2-5, with 7 bases fitting TRBD2. Trimming removed 0 bases from V and 7 bases from J; junction bases left unmatched: 2. CDR3 length: 13 amino acids. CDR1 is SGHDN, CDR2 FVKESK, per germline. CDR3 loop: CASSQDGRTTQYF. The CDR3 coding sequence is TGTGCCAGCAGCCAAGACGGGAGGACGACCCAGTACTTC.

This chain links TRBV5-4 with TRBJ2-1; 7 bases map to TRBD2. The J segment lost 8 bases and the V segment lost 4 bases, leaving 12 bases of the junction unmatched. Germline V gives CDR1 SGHNT, CDR2 YYREEE (reference sequence). CDR3 length: 15 amino acids. CDR3 DNA sequence: TGTGCCAGCAGCGGGACGAGCGGGGTAGTAGATGAGCAGTTCTTC. Translated: CASSGTSGVVDEQFF. Based on the CDR3 plus reference TRBV5-4 and TRBJ2-1, the full variable domain is ETGVTQSPTHLIKTRGQQVTLRCSSQSGHNTVSWYQQALGQGPQFIFQYYREEENGRGNFPPRFSGLQFPNYSSELNVNALELDDSALYLCASSGTSGVVDEQFFGPGTRLTVL.

The J gene is TRBJ2-1, the V gene TRBV7-2, with D tentatively TRBD1 (7 bases). CDR3 length: 15 residues. The V and J ends lost 4 bases and 4 bases respectively, with 14 bases between them. CDR1 is SGHTA, CDR2 FQGNSA, per germline. The CDR3 here is CASSSQGGDYNEQFF. CDR3 coding DNA: TGTGCCAGCAGCTCCCAGGGGGGCGATTACAATGAGCAGTTCTTC. The full variable domain, its missing parts supplied by reference TRBV7-2 and TRBJ2-1, is GAGVSQSPSNKVTEKGKDVELRCDPISGHTALYWYRQSLGQGLEFLIYFQGNSAPDKSGLPSDRFSAERTGGSVSTLTIQRTQQEDSAVYLCASSSQGGDYNEQFFGPGTRLTVL.

Only a few counts were recorded for this clone. The chain combines TRBV7-2 with TRBJ1-2, with 7 bases lining up with TRBD1. In germline, CDR1 is SGHTA, CDR2 FQGNSA. CDR3 length: 18 residues. With V trimmed by 4 bases and J by 0 bases, 14 bases remained unmatched. DNA for the CDR3: TGTGCCAGCAGCTCCAGAGGGGGACAGATAAGAGCTAACTATGGCTACACCTTC. Residues: CASSSRGGQIRANYGYTF.